A single sample gave rise to the 8 T cell receptor beta chains below, sequenced in a study of CD8 T cells in ankylosing spondylitis. Study-wide findings and caveats: What seemed typical of ankylosing spondylitis blood was a TCR beta motif built from 7 or 8 highly homologous variants.

For these receptors, no antigen is known. TCRdb redid the calling of the 5' RACE reads with MiXCR, one entry per CDR3 protein. The table shows under 950,000 distinct CDR3 sequences, with around a fifth occurring only once. Sequencing was carried out using blood, either unsorted or a sorted T cell fraction (not recorded which). These receptors originate from a male donor with ankylosing spondylitis.

In its sample, this clonotype was seen once. This chain connects TRBV23-1 to TRBJ2-2; 9 nucleotides align to TRBD2. TRBV23-1 belongs to the ORF category, with a function that is uncertain. The CDR3 extends over 17 amino acids. J lost 2 bases, V lost 3 bases, and 7 bases had no gene match. CDR3 sequence reads: CASSHPSGMNNTGELFF. The CDR3 DNA reads TGCGCCAGCAGTCATCCTAGCGGGATGAATAACACCGGGGAGCTGTTTTTT.

The chain is built from TRBV15 and TRBJ2-2; D call uncertain. The CDR3 extends over 13 amino acids. The germline V gene encodes CDR1 LNHNV and CDR2 YYDKDF (reference sequence). V dropped 0 bases and J dropped 1 base, with 0 bases sitting between them. The CDR3 sequence is CATSRENTGELFF. CDR3 in DNA: TGTGCCACCAGCAGAGAGAACACCGGGGAGCTGTTTTTT.

This clonotype was seen more than once but under ten times. This sequence joins TRBV6-4 and TRBJ2-7; 8 nucleotides agree with TRBD2. CDR1 MRHNA and CDR2 SNTAGT come from the germline V gene. V was clipped by 2 bases and J by 0 bases; unmatched bases: 15. The CDR3 spans 19 residues. DNA of the CDR3: TGTGCCAGCAGTGACGATCTAGGCAGACTAGCGAACCGCTCCTACGAGCAGTACTTC. Translated: CASSDDLGRLANRSYEQYF.

This chain links TRBV4-2 with TRBJ2-3; 10 positions agree with TRBD2. V lost 5 bases to trimming and J lost 2 bases; unmatched junction nucleotides: 16. The CDR3 covers 19 residues. Germline V CDR1 and CDR2: LGHNA, YNFKEQ. DNA for the CDR3: TGTGCCAGCAGCAAGAAGGGAGGTAGCGGGGGGACCAACACAGATACGCAGTATTTT. This gives the protein CASSKKGGSGGTNTDTQYF.

V gene TRBV6-5 combines with J gene TRBJ2-7; TRBD2 is a possible D gene (6 bases). Germline V gives CDR1 MNHEY, CDR2 SVGAGI. Trimming removed 8 bases from V and 6 bases from J, with 11 bases in between. This CDR3 is built from 11 residues. CDR3 loop: CASASGPEQYF. As DNA, the CDR3 is TGTGCCAGCGCGAGCGGGCCCGAGCAGTACTTC.

This chain links TRBV12-3 or TRBV12-4 with TRBJ1-2, with a weak D call TRBD1 (6 bases). The V gene lost 6 bases and the J gene lost 7 bases, with 15 bases spanning the gap. This CDR3 has 13 residues. The chain's CDR3 is CASSLVGGFGYTF. CDR3 sequence (DNA): TGTGCCAGCAGCCTAGTGGGGGGCTTTGGCTACACCTTC.

The chain is built from TRBV27 and TRBJ2-1; 8 bases agree with TRBD1. CDR3 length equals 13 residues. V was pared by 5 bases and J by 13 bases, with 10 bases of the junction left unmatched. Germline V gene lookup returns CDR1 MNHEY and CDR2 SMNVEV (reference sequence). The CDR3 loop reads CASSTGTGIFQFF. The CDR3 coding sequence is TGTGCCAGCAGTACCGGGACAGGAATTTTCCAGTTCTTC.

The rearrangement joins TRBV12-3 or TRBV12-4 to TRBJ2-3; no firm D call. The CDR3 is 14 amino acids. Trimming shortened V by 4 bases and J by 0 bases, and 8 bases separated the two germline ends. CDR3 residues: CASSWVPSTDTQYF. CDR3 in DNA: TGTGCCAGCAGTTGGGTACCTAGCACAGATACGCAGTATTTT.